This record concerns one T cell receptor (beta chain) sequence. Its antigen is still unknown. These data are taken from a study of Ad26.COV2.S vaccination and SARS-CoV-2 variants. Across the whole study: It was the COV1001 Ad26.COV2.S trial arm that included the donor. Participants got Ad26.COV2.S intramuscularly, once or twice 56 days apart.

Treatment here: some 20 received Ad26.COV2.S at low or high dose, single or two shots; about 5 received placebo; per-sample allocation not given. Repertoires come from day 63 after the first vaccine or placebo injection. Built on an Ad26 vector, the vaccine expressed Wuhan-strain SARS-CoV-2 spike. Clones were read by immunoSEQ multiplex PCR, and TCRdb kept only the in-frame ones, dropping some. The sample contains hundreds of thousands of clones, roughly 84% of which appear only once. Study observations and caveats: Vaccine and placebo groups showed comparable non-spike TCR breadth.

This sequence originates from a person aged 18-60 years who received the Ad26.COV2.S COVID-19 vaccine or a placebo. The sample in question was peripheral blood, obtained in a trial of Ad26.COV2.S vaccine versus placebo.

CDR3 in amino acids: CASSWAGGQDEQYF. CDR3 nucleotides: TGTGCCAGCAGTTGGGCAGGGGGCCAGGACGAGCAGTACTTC. The V and J genes are TRBV2 and TRBJ2-7, with 8 bases matching TRBD1. The V and J ends lost 5 bases and 5 bases, in that order; junction bases with no gene match: 8. The CDR3 has 14 residues. Germline CDR1 reads SNHLY; CDR2 reads FYNNEI.